These T cell receptor beta chains were read from a single sample in a study of blood T cell repertoires in COVID-19. Libraries were prepared by immunoSEQ multiplex PCR; TCRdb keeps only in-frame clonotypes and omits some of them. The sample lists under 150,000 clones, about 87% seen once, with approximately 4.4% in the top ten. Material: peripheral blood. These receptors came from a woman in her forties or fifties with acute or convalescent COVID-19. CDR3s include the opening cysteine and the closing phenylalanine or tryptophan.

j_call v_call cdr3_aa
TRBJ1-1 TRBV27 CASMRAVSPEAFF
TRBJ1-6 TRBV30 CAWRGKGTGRNSPLHF
TRBJ1-1 TRBV6-4 CASTDRGTEAFF
TRBJ2-1 TRBV30 CAWSSSSYNEQFF
TRBJ2-1 TRBV11-2 CASSLDVLAGIPSHEQFF
TRBJ2-1 TRBV6-5 CATQSQVNEQFF
TRBJ1-5 TRBV28 CASSFNRGQVGQPQHF
TRBJ1-2 TRBV3-1/TRBV3-2 CASSQESGTHGYTF
TRBJ1-2 TRBV5-4 CASSFDKNYGYTF
TRBJ2-5 TRBV5-4 CASSLRQQETQYF
TRBJ2-5 TRBV11-3 CASSLGDRTGGKETQYF
TRBJ2-1 TRBV2 CASSEDGGSSYNEQFF
TRBJ1-3 TRBV15 CATSRDNGSGNTIYF
TRBJ1-1 TRBV4-3 CASSQGGTVPNTEAFF
TRBJ1-3 TRBV6-1 CASSEWGRGYGNTIYF
TRBJ1-1 TRBV19 CASSPYRQGAEAFF
TRBJ2-1 TRBV13 CASSYRASGGNEQFF
TRBJ2-1 TRBV19 CASSWQGASNEQFF
TRBJ1-6 TRBV15 CATSRAQGVSPLHF
TRBJ1-5 TRBV2 CASSGQGLQPQHF
TRBJ2-7 TRBV16 CASSQRIGEARQYF
TRBJ2-3 TRBV28 CASRSRLPDTQYF
TRBJ2-1 TRBV12-5 CASGLIRDGVPSYNEQFF
TRBJ1-4 TRBV25-1 CASSTGWATNEKLFF
TRBJ2-7 TRBV6-2/TRBV6-3 CASSPGWSYEQYF
TRBJ2-1 TRBV30 CAWSMGQGGNEQFF
TRBJ2-3 TRBV11-2 CASSSYRDGTDTQYF
TRBJ1-5 TRBV10-3 CAISESSGQGGQPQHF